One TCR beta chain is described in this entry. The antigen is unknown. This sample is part of a study of CD4 T cell repertoires in COVID-19. Points from the study as a whole: In SARS-CoV and/or HKU1 spike cultures, between roughly 6 and 27% of SARS-CoV-2 clonotypes reappeared. Sharing of several most expanded SARS-CoV-2-reactive clonotypes across memory subsets suggested intraclonal diversification.

No culture step preceded sequencing of the ex vivo isolated memory T cells. The V end was cut by 0 bases, the J end by 6 bases, with 15 bases between. CDR3 size: 16 residues. Looked up from germline, CDR1 is MDHEN and CDR2 is SYDVKM. TCRdb keeps only in-frame clones here, not all; method: immunoSEQ multiplex PCR. The sample contains approximately 24,000 clones, 85% to 95% of which appear only once. The sequencing here drew on circulating follicular helper CD4+ T cells (cTfh) from blood, taken before the COVID-19 pandemic. The chain uses TRBV28 and TRBJ2-1; maybe TRBD1 (6 bases). The source of this sequence is a human donor who had COVID-19. The CDR3 region has the DNA TGTGCCAGCAGTTTATGGGCAGGGGCGGAGGCCAATGAGCAGTTCTTC. Encoded protein: CASSLWAGAEANEQFF.